The 27 T cell receptor beta chains given below trace back to one sample, sequenced in a study of blood T cell repertoires in COVID-19. This table comes from immunoSEQ multiplex PCR, and its TCRdb copy is limited to in-frame clones, with some not included. The sample includes fewer than 200,000 clones, roughly 87% of them seen just once. The source material was PBMCs or T cells enriched from blood (not recorded which). The receptors were gathered from a human donor with acute COVID-19. The donor label of this sample is uncertain.

The chain links TRBV6-5 to TRBJ1-4; D not resolved. This CDR3 contains 13 residues. Germline CDR1 MNHEY, CDR2 SVGAGI. The V and J ends lost 7 bases and 8 bases respectively, with 14 bases between them. CDR3 loop: CASNLRRGEKLFF. In DNA, the CDR3 is TGTGCCAGCAACCTCCGCCGAGGGGAAAAACTGTTTTTT.

The V call is TRBV19, the J call TRBJ1-1; no reliable D call. V gave up 0 bases and J gave up 0 bases, with 5 bases separating them. Germline CDR1 reads LNHDA; CDR2 reads SQIVND (reference sequence). The CDR3 is made up of 14 amino acids. CDR3 residues: CASSIDAVNTEAFF. In DNA, the CDR3 is TGTGCCAGTAGTATAGATGCGGTGAACACTGAAGCTTTCTTT.

Comments on this clone: Other DNA sequences within the sample encode an identical CDR3. The CDR3 sequence is CASSQEGGVTNTEAFF. The CDR3 bases are TGTGCCAGCAGCCAAGAAGGCGGGGTAACGAACACTGAAGCTTTCTTT. The chain combines TRBV4-2 with TRBJ1-1; D is ambiguous. Trimming took 0 bases from V and 1 from J, leaving 12 bases between them. The CDR3 is 16 residues long. Germline V gene sequence: CDR1 LGHNA, CDR2 YNFKEQ.

The J gene is TRBJ2-5, the V gene TRBV7-3, with a possible D match to TRBD1 (6 bases). In germline, CDR1 is SGHTA, CDR2 FQGTGA. With 0 bases removed from V and 3 bases from J, the gap between germline ends came to 11 bases. This CDR3 comprises 15 residues. The CDR3 is CASSLTGGQKETQYF. DNA for the CDR3: TGTGCCAGCAGCTTAACAGGTGGACAGAAAGAGACCCAGTACTTC.

This clone was seen once. This chain joins TRBV2 and TRBJ1-5; D not resolved. V lost 1 base, J lost 0 bases, and 10 bases lay in between. The CDR3 is 16 residues long. From germline, CDR1 is SNHLY and CDR2 FYNNEI. The CDR3 here is CASSEGGAFSNQPQHF. CDR3 coding DNA: TGTGCCAGCAGTGAAGGTGGAGCGTTTAGCAATCAGCCCCAGCATTTT.

The V and J genes are TRBV27 and TRBJ1-2, with TRBD1 identical over 11 bases. Germline CDR1 MNHEY, CDR2 SMNVEV (reference sequence). The CDR3 covers 17 residues. With 5 bases clipped from V and 3 bases from J, the junction kept 11 bases outside the gene matches. CDR3 in DNA: TGTGCCAGCAGTCTACTCCCGGGACAGGGGGAATACTATGGCTACACCTTC. This codes for CASSLLPGQGEYYGYTF.

The gene calls are TRBV4-1 and TRBJ2-7; D remains unclear. V was shortened by 1 base and J by 0 bases, with 7 bases between the two germline ends. Germline loops: CDR1 MGHRA, CDR2 YSYEKL. The CDR3 runs to 14 residues. This chain's CDR3 is CASSQASSSYEQYF. CDR3 DNA sequence: TGCGCCAGCAGCCAAGCGTCTAGCTCCTACGAGCAGTACTTC.

V and J are TRBV27 and TRBJ2-3; TRBD2 aligns across 10 bases. Germline CDR1 reads MNHEY; CDR2 reads SMNVEV (reference sequence). V was clipped by 2 bases and J by 4 bases; unmatched bases: 9. This CDR3 spans 17 amino acids. CDR3 amino acids: CASSLGLSGGAPDTQYF. The DNA of the CDR3 is TGTGCCAGCAGTTTAGGGTTGAGCGGGGGGGCTCCAGATACGCAGTATTTT.

The chain is built from TRBV19 and TRBJ1-5, with TRBD1 as a possible D gene (6 bases). The CDR3 is 15 amino acids. Trimming took off 5 bases at V and 5 bases at J, with 16 bases between the two ends. The germline V gene encodes CDR1 LNHDA and CDR2 SQIVND (reference sequence). The CDR3 coding sequence is TGTGCCAGTAGTTCAGGAGCAGGGGTAGATCAGCCCCAGCATTTT. Encoded protein: CASSSGAGVDQPQHF.

Remarks on this clone: Additional DNA sequences in this sample encode the identical CDR3. The V call is TRBV7-9, the J call TRBJ2-3, with 7 bases identical to TRBD1. Germline lookup yields CDR1 SEHNR and CDR2 FQNEAQ (reference sequence). With 3 bases clipped from V and 1 base from J, the junction kept 1 base outside the gene matches. This CDR3 is 14 amino acids long. The CDR3 coding sequence is TGTGCCAGCAGCTTGGGACAGCGCACAGATACGCAGTATTTT. It encodes CASSLGQRTDTQYF.

The chain uses TRBV27 and TRBJ2-1; TRBD1 matches at 8 bases. CDR3 length: 16 amino acids. Germline assignment: CDR1 MNHEY and CDR2 SMNVEV (reference sequence). The junction had 4 bases not matched to a gene; V was cut back by 0 bases and J by 3 bases. The CDR3 DNA sequence: TGTGCCAGCAGTTTATCCCAGGGGGCCATCTACAATGAGCAGTTCTTC. Amino acid sequence: CASSLSQGAIYNEQFF.

The chain carries TRBV6-2 or TRBV6-3 and TRBJ2-1; 7 positions match TRBD2. V gave up 6 bases and J gave up 4 bases; unmatched junction bases: 9. The CDR3 has 15 amino acids. CDR1 and CDR2 from the germline V gene are MNHEY and SVGEGT. In DNA, the CDR3 is TGTGCCAGCAGCCTCGGGGGGACCCTATACAATGAGCAGTTCTTC. It encodes CASSLGGTLYNEQFF.

This clone was counted a few times. This rearrangement joins TRBV7-9 to TRBJ2-7, with a possible D match to TRBD2 (5 bases). CDR1 and CDR2 from the germline V gene are SEHNR and FQNEAQ (reference sequence). CDR3 length: 13 amino acids. V was trimmed by 5 bases and J by 4 bases, leaving 12 bases between them. DNA for the CDR3: TGTGCCAGCAGCCCCGCCCCGGGGTACGAGCAGTACTTC. Amino acids: CASSPAPGYEQYF.

J is TRBJ2-3 and V is TRBV2; 7 bases map to TRBD2. In germline, CDR1 is SNHLY, CDR2 FYNNEI. V lost 4 bases, J lost 3 bases, and 10 bases stayed unmatched. The CDR3 has 16 amino acids. The DNA for the CDR3 is TGTGCCAGCAGTGGGGGGGGACCCGAGGGGACAGATACGCAGTATTTT. Translated, it gives CASSGGGPEGTDTQYF.

The chain links TRBV5-6 to TRBJ1-1; the D gene is possibly TRBD1 (5 bases). V lost 1 base to trimming and J lost 5 bases, with 12 bases between them. In germline, CDR1 is SGHDT, CDR2 YYEEEE. The CDR3 loop spans 14 amino acids. As DNA, the CDR3 is TGTGCCAGCAGCTTGTACCGGGGGTTAACTGAAGCTTTCTTT. Protein sequence: CASSLYRGLTEAFF.

V gene TRBV4-2 combines with J gene TRBJ1-4, with D perhaps TRBD1 (6 bases). V was shortened by 4 bases and J by 2 bases, with 17 bases between the two germline ends. The CDR3 is 17 amino acids. Germline CDR1 reads LGHNA; CDR2 reads YNFKEQ. The CDR3 nucleotides read TGTGCCAGCAGCCCCCGGGGGGCGTGGGAGACTAATGAAAAACTGTTTTTT. Amino acids: CASSPRGAWETNEKLFF.

This sequence joins TRBV5-1 and TRBJ2-1, with D hard to call. Deletions cut 0 bases from V and 8 bases from J, with 12 bases between. This CDR3 has 14 residues. CDR1 is SGHRS, CDR2 YFSETQ, per germline. The CDR3 nucleotides read TGCGCCAGCAGCTTGGGCGATACCGCTTATGAGCAGTTCTTC. Its protein is CASSLGDTAYEQFF.

The chain is built from TRBV6-1 and TRBJ1-2, with a weak D call TRBD1 (5 bases). Trimming cost V 2 bases and J 2 bases, with 12 bases left between them. The CDR3 is made up of 15 amino acids. CDR1 and CDR2 from the germline V gene are MNHNS and SASEGT. The chain's CDR3 is CASSERRRGNYGYTF. The CDR3 bases are TGTGCCAGCAGTGAAAGGAGGAGGGGAAACTATGGCTACACCTTC.

This chain joins TRBV19 and TRBJ1-5, with a weak D call TRBD1 (5 bases). V was cut by 3 bases and J by 11 bases, with 14 bases left in between. The CDR3 totals 13 residues. The germline V gene has CDR1 LNHDA and CDR2 SQIVND (reference sequence). CDR3 bases: TGTGCCAGTAGTATGGGCCCAGCGGGGGCCCAGCATTTT. It specifies CASSMGPAGAQHF. The full variable domain, rest sourced from reference TRBV19 and TRBJ1-5, is DGGITQSPKYLFRKEGQNVTLSCEQNLNHDAMYWYRQDPGQGLRLIYYSQIVNDFQKGDIAEGYSVSREKKESFPLTVTSAQKNPTAFYLCASSMGPAGAQHFGDGTRLSIL.

This chain uses TRBV10-1 with TRBJ2-7; 8 bases align to TRBD1. The CDR3 spans 15 residues. CDR1 is WNHNN, CDR2 SYGVQD, per germline (reference sequence). V was pared by 5 bases and J by 2 bases, with 8 bases of the junction left unmatched. In DNA, the CDR3 is TGCGCCAGCAGTCCTGACAGGGGTCCCACCTACGAGCAGTACTTC. Amino acid sequence: CASSPDRGPTYEQYF.

This clone has just one count. The chain joins TRBV11-2 to TRBJ2-3; 8 bases match TRBD2. Per germline, CDR1 SGHAT and CDR2 FQNNGV. There are 16 residues in the CDR3. The V segment lost 5 bases and the J segment 3 bases; nucleotides outside the gene matches: 10. CDR3: CASSPLLAGLTDTQYF. CDR3 nucleotides: TGTGCCAGCAGCCCACTCTTAGCGGGGCTAACAGATACGCAGTATTTT.

This chain uses TRBV18 with TRBJ2-7; 7 bases line up with TRBD2. Germline loops: CDR1 KGHSH, CDR2 LQKENI. Unmatched junction bases numbered 0, after V lost 5 bases and J lost 2 bases. This CDR3 region has 12 residues. CDR3 in DNA: TGTGCCAGCTCAGGGGGGGCCTACGAGCAGTACTTC. Residues: CASSGGAYEQYF.

The chain couples TRBV21-1 to TRBJ1-2; the table names TRBD1, a call not compared with the DNA. TRBV21-1 is a listed pseudogene. CDR3 length equals 15 residues. CDR3 coding DNA: TGTGCCAGCAGCCCTCGGACAGGGGCTAACTATGGCTACACCTTC. Protein sequence: CASSPRTGANYGYTF.

The chain carries TRBV14 and TRBJ2-3; 7 bases align to TRBD1. The CDR3 runs 15 residues. Germline V CDR1 and CDR2: SGHDN, FVKESK. V lost 0 bases, J lost 3 bases, and 3 bases stayed unmatched. CDR3: CASSQETGWTDTQYF. For the CDR3, the DNA is TGTGCCAGCAGCCAAGAGACAGGGTGGACAGATACGCAGTATTTT. The full variable domain, completed using reference TRBV14 and TRBJ2-3, is EAGVTQFPSHSVIEKGQTVTLRCDPISGHDNLYWYRRVMGKEIKFLLHFVKESKQDESGMPNNRFLAERTGGTYSTLKVQPAELEDSGVYFCASSQETGWTDTQYFGPGTRLTVL.

The chain carries TRBV29-1 and TRBJ1-3; 7 nucleotides match TRBD1. Germline V CDR1 and CDR2: SQVTM, ANQGSEA. This CDR3 contains 16 residues. J gave up 7 bases and V 5 bases, and 17 bases lay outside the gene matches. CDR3 sequence reads: CSVFSWGQNSANTIYF. The CDR3 nucleotides read TGCAGCGTTTTCTCTTGGGGACAGAATTCGGCCAACACCATATATTTT.

This chain joins TRBV11-2 and TRBJ2-5, with D uncertain. Germline V gene data show CDR1 as SGHAT and CDR2 as FQNNGV. V gave up 5 bases and J gave up 0 bases, with 10 bases separating them. The CDR3 is made up of 14 amino acids. The CDR3 sequence: CASSPIEYQETQYF. The CDR3 DNA reads TGTGCCAGCAGCCCAATCGAGTACCAAGAGACCCAGTACTTC.

The V gene is TRBV30, the J gene TRBJ1-2; 8 bases are shared with TRBD1. The V gene's germline CDR1 is GTSNPN and CDR2 SVGIG (reference sequence). Trimming removed 2 bases from V and 8 bases from J; junction bases left unmatched: 4. CDR3 length: 12 amino acids. The DNA of the CDR3 is TGTGCCTGGAGTACCGGACAGGGAGGCTACACCTTC. Amino acid sequence: CAWSTGQGGYTF.